This T cell receptor beta chain stems from a study of CD8 T cells in Susac syndrome. Notes on this clonotype: Its antigen is not known.

Overall study findings and caveats: As the study acknowledged, the number of individuals in its TCR sequencing and HLA analysis was relatively small.

It was with random hexamers that roughly 0.5 to 1 ug RNA was reverse transcribed. It was immunoSEQ multiplex PCR that amplified TCR beta CDR3 across 54 Vbeta and 13 Jbeta. Each CDR3 protein is one row after TCRdb ran MiXCR on the immunoSEQ multiplex PCR reads. Of 100,000 to 150,000 distinct CDR3 sequences listed, roughly 93% are singletons. The T cells that were sequenced for TCR beta were CD8+ and CD4+ cells from blood. Sequenced material: CD4+ T cells from PBMCs. This sequence originates from a human donor with multiple sclerosis.

The CDR3 nucleotides read TGCGCCAGCAGGGGACTAGCGGGGGTTCAAGAGACCCAGTACTTC. It encodes CASRGLAGVQETQYF. This sequence joins TRBV10-2 and TRBJ2-5, with 14 bases fitting TRBD2. Germline values: CDR1 WSHSY, CDR2 SAAADI. The junction had 2 bases not matched to a gene; V was cut back by 6 bases and J by 2 bases. The length of the CDR3 is 15 residues.